The TCR beta chain under discussion was sequenced for a study of CD8+ T cells in alopecia areata (dated by TCRdb to 2017 to 2018). With regard to the full study: To study T cell clonal expansion in alopecia areata, the researchers applied high-throughput TCRbeta sequencing to both the C3H/HeJ mouse model and human patients. The RNA source kit depended on sample type: the PAXgene miRNA kit for fixed scalp, the miRNeasy kit for PBMCs, and the RNeasy kit for mouse skin. Clonality in the scalp was compared among normal scalp (n=4), patchy alopecia areata scalp (n=8), and alopecia totalis/universalis scalp (n=8). On the human side, TCRbeta sequencing was run on scalp tissue and on sorted CD4+ and CD8+ peripheral blood T cells from healthy controls and from alopecia areata patients with either patchy or totalis/universalis disease. Amplification of TCRbeta CDR3 regions was done by immunoSEQ multiplex PCR using 35 Vbeta forward primers and 13 Jbeta reverse primers. General conclusions and limits of the study: Lesional scalp, especially in alopecia totalis/universalis, showed higher clonality and more expanded CD8+ clones than normal scalp, suggesting antigenic drive. Shared TCR sequences between patients were less evident than in mice, which may be partly attributable to HLA diversity in the patient population. Resident alphabeta T cells in normal human skin are also sequenced, complicating scalp TCR repertoire analysis, unlike mouse skin dominated by gammadelta T cells.

Library preparation was by the immunoSEQ multiplex PCR assay. For TCR sequencing, RNA was extracted from every sample and reverse transcribed into cDNA to serve as template. First-strand cDNA was synthesized with SuperScript III using a 2:1 mix of oligo-dT and random hexamers. Amplification bias was assessed with a synthetic immune receptor repertoire, and residual bias was removed computationally. Per the authors' processing: Raw reads were preprocessed to remove errors, and CDR3 was defined by IMGT conventions from the conserved cysteine to phenylalanine. Clonality was computed by normalizing Shannon entropy by log2 of the number of productive unique TCRs and subtracting the result from 1. Scalp TCRbeta sequences were cross-referenced with sorted blood CD4 and CD8 repertoires so that the CD4 or CD8 identity of scalp clones could be inferred. The table was pulled from immuneACCESS by TCRdb, which kept in-frame rearrangements only. Such tables lose some clones; where checked, under half of the loss comes from unresolved V genes, and the rest has no known cause. V and J calls and clone size are those listed in that table; D and trimming were worked out from the DNA. In this sample the table shows 90,000 to 130,000 clones, 45% to 70% of which occur a single time. 20% to 25% of the sample goes to the ten largest clones.

PBMCs were separated by density centrifugation and stained for CD3, CD4 and CD8, after which CD4+ and CD8+ T cells were sorted on a FACSAria. Scalp biopsies and blood samples were obtained from unaffected controls. About this clone itself: The specificity of this receptor is unknown. Base qualities were left out, and no much larger clone turns up one base away.

V lost 5 bases and J lost 6 bases; the stretch between them is 20 bases long. From the germline V gene (reference sequence), CDR1 is MNHEY and CDR2 is SMNVEV. From the cysteine up to the phenylalanine, the CDR3 has a length of 15 residues. Only the CDR3 DNA stays, 45 bases, in frame from base 1. This chain is built from TRBV27 and TRBJ2-7; the D gene is possibly TRBD2, with 6 bases matching. This receptor was identified in a human donor in good health. What was sequenced was CD8+ T cells sorted from blood. CDR3 loop: CASSPSVGSGVEQYF. Here is the DNA: TGTGCCAGCAGTCCCAGCGTCGGGTCGGGGGTCGAGCAGTACTTC.